These 24 T cell receptor beta chains were all obtained from the same sample, sequenced in a study of blood T cell repertoires in COVID-19. TCRdb's table, derived via immunoSEQ multiplex PCR, lists solely in-frame clones and lacks some. This sample has 200,000 to 250,000 clones; more than 65% occur once, and the top ten carry around 3.6%. The sample comprised peripheral blood. These receptors were taken from a woman aged 40 to 50 with active or convalescent COVID-19.

The rearrangement uses TRBV28 and TRBJ1-3, with a possible D match to TRBD1 (5 bases). V was clipped by 2 bases and J by 0 bases, with 11 bases between them. Germline CDR1 MDHEN, CDR2 SYDVKM. CDR3 size: 16 residues. The CDR3 bases are TGTGCCAGCAGTTTAAGCGGGGCGGTCTCTGGAAACACCATATATTTT. Protein product: CASSLSGAVSGNTIYF. The full variable domain, with the rest looked up from reference TRBV28 and TRBJ1-3, is DVKVTQSSRYLVKRTGEKVFLECVQDMDHENMFWYRQDPGLGLRLIYFSYDVKMKEKGDIPEGYSVSREKKERFSLILESASTNQTSMYLCASSLSGAVSGNTIYFGEGSWLTVV.

This clone appeared a few times. The V call is TRBV25-1, the J call TRBJ1-2, with a weak D call TRBD1 (5 bases). Germline V CDR1 and CDR2: MGHDK, SYGVNS. Trimming removed 3 bases at V and 3 bases at J, with 11 bases between. This CDR3 is 14 amino acids long. CDR3 DNA sequence: TGTGCCAGCAGTGACCAGGGAAGGGACTATGGCTACACCTTC. Its protein is CASSDQGRDYGYTF.

The J gene is TRBJ1-5, the V gene TRBV5-6; 9 nucleotides align to TRBD1. Trimming at V came to 3 bases and at J to 5 bases, leaving 6 bases not matched to a gene. The CDR3 spans 15 residues. CDR1 and CDR2 from the germline V gene are SGHDT and YYEEEE. CDR3 in DNA: TGTGCCAGCAGCTCAACAGGGGGCTCGTATCAGCCCCAGCATTTT. As protein: CASSSTGGSYQPQHF.

This rearrangement joins TRBV11-2 to TRBJ1-2; D remains ambiguous. The CDR3 is 12 amino acids. Trimming stripped 1 base from V and 8 bases from J, with 8 bases between. Germline V CDR1 and CDR2: SGHAT, FQNNGV. CDR3 nucleotides: TGTGCCAGCAGCTTAGTCTTTGGCGGCTACACCTTC. The encoded protein is CASSLVFGGYTF.

This chain joins TRBV30 and TRBJ2-1, with 10 bases lining up with TRBD2. The CDR3 spans 13 residues. Unmatched junction bases numbered 1, after V lost 7 bases and J lost 1 base. Per germline, CDR1 GTSNPN and CDR2 SVGIG (reference sequence). The CDR3 loop is CAFSGGSYNEQFF. CDR3 nucleotide sequence: TGTGCCTTTAGCGGGGGGTCCTACAATGAGCAGTTCTTC.

Concerning this clone: One end of the junction fails to match germline, which may point to a read error. The chain is built from TRBV5-1 and TRBJ2-2; 10 bases are a match to TRBD2. CDR1 is SGHRS, CDR2 YFSETQ, per germline. CDR3 length: 18 amino acids. CDR3 coding DNA: TGCGCCCGCAGCGGGAGGGGGGATAGACCCCATTACGCCGGGGAGCTGTTTTTT. This codes for CARSGRGDRPHYAGELFF.

With respect to this clone: The same CDR3 is also encoded by other DNA sequences in this sample. The chain joins TRBV9 to TRBJ2-5; D not certain. The V end was cut by 0 bases, the J end by 2 bases, with 8 bases between. Germline V lookup: CDR1 SGDLS, CDR2 YYNGEE. The CDR3 extends over 14 amino acids. CDR3: CASSVGLAQETQYF. The CDR3 nucleotides are TGTGCCAGCAGCGTAGGGTTAGCACAAGAGACCCAGTACTTC.

The chain uses TRBV4-2 and TRBJ1-5, with 9 bases fitting TRBD1. The CDR3 totals 14 residues. V was pared by 0 bases and J by 11 bases, with 5 bases of the junction left unmatched. CDR1 and CDR2 from the germline V gene are LGHNA and YNFKEQ. DNA for the CDR3: TGTGCCAGCAGCCAAGAAACCGGGACAGGGACCCAGCATTTT. It specifies CASSQETGTGTQHF.

The J gene is TRBJ2-7, the V gene TRBV28, with D perhaps TRBD1 (6 bases). The germline V and J ends were trimmed by 5 bases and 0 bases, with 14 bases remaining between them. The germline V gene encodes CDR1 MDHEN and CDR2 SYDVKM. The CDR3 spans 15 residues. As DNA, the CDR3 is TGTGCCAGCAGTACGACAGGCACGCACTCCTACGAGCAGTACGTC. This translates into CASSTTGTHSYEQYV.

V is TRBV6-5 and J is TRBJ2-5; D is possibly TRBD1 (6 bases). Trimming took off 2 bases at V and 5 bases at J, with 18 bases between the two ends. Germline V gene sequence: CDR1 MNHEY, CDR2 SVGAGI. The length of the CDR3 is 16 residues. In nucleotides, the CDR3 is TGTGCCAGCAGTTACGCGGACACAGGGATGTTGGAGACCCAGTACTTC. Translation gives CASSYADTGMLETQYF.

The genes are TRBV5-5 and TRBJ1-3; TRBD1 matches at 10 bases. The CDR3 runs to 17 residues. The V gene end was trimmed by 0 bases and the J gene end by 3 bases; junction bases not matched to a gene: 6. Germline loops: CDR1 SGHKS, CDR2 YYEKEE (reference sequence). The CDR3 is CASSLARQGANGNTIYF. The CDR3 DNA reads as TGTGCCAGCAGCTTGGCCAGACAGGGGGCGAATGGAAACACCATATATTTT.

The chain combines TRBV27 with TRBJ1-2; D not resolved. The CDR3 runs to 14 residues. V shed 2 bases and J shed 5 bases, with 12 bases lying between them. The germline gives CDR1 MNHEY, CDR2 SMNVEV (reference sequence). CDR3 sequence: CASSLNPGLYGYTF. The CDR3 coding sequence is TGTGCCAGCAGTTTAAATCCGGGATTATATGGCTACACCTTC.

This clone came up a few times. The rearrangement links TRBV6-6 to TRBJ1-1; 10 nucleotides agree with TRBD1. V shed 2 bases and J 3 bases; nucleotides not matched to a gene: 3. Germline values: CDR1 MNHNY, CDR2 SVGAGI (reference sequence). The CDR3 extends over 15 amino acids. In DNA form, the CDR3 reads TGTGCCAGCAGTTACCCAGGACAGGGGGACACTGAAGCTTTCTTT. Translation gives CASSYPGQGDTEAFF.

V and J are TRBV6-1 and TRBJ1-4, with TRBD1 identical over 8 bases. The CDR3 sequence is 15 residues long. Looked up from germline, CDR1 is MNHNS and CDR2 is SASEGT. V was pared by 3 bases and J by 8 bases, with 8 bases of the junction left unmatched. As DNA, the CDR3 is TGTGCCAGCAGTGATACGACAGGGGAGGGGGAAAAACTGTTTTTT. The encoded protein is CASSDTTGEGEKLFF.

This chain links TRBV7-2 with TRBJ2-1; maybe TRBD2 (6 bases). The germline CDR1 and CDR2 sequences are SGHTA and FQGNSA. Deletions cut 0 bases from V and 10 bases from J, with 10 bases between. The CDR3 length is 13 residues. This CDR3 is CASSLAGGVEQFF. CDR3 bases: TGTGCCAGCAGCTTAGCCGGCGGGGTGGAGCAGTTCTTC.

This clone was observed a few times. The V and J genes are TRBV28 and TRBJ1-2; the match to TRBD1 covers 8 bases. This CDR3 region has 15 residues. Germline lookup yields CDR1 MDHEN and CDR2 SYDVKM. V dropped 2 bases and J dropped 2; count of bases not matched to a gene: 4. CDR3 residues: CASSLGGQANYGYTF. CDR3 DNA: TGTGCCAGCAGTTTAGGGGGACAGGCGAACTATGGCTACACCTTC.

Only a few counts were recorded for this clone. The chain carries TRBV5-6 and TRBJ2-7; 10 bases agree with TRBD1. V lost 6 bases and J lost 5; bases outside the gene matches: 5. This CDR3 has 13 residues. The V gene's germline CDR1 is SGHDT and CDR2 YYEEEE. Here the CDR3 DNA reads TGTGCCAGCACACGGACAGGGGGTGACGAGCAGTACGTC. It codes for CASTRTGGDEQYV.

As DNA, the CDR3 is TGTGCCAGCAGTCAAAGGGGGCAGCCCCAGCATTTT. Translated: CASSQRGQPQHF. The chain is built from TRBV6-5 and TRBJ1-5; possibly TRBD1 for D (6 bases). V lost 5 bases and J 7 bases, leaving 9 bases between the germline ends. In germline, CDR1 is MNHEY, CDR2 SVGAGI. The CDR3 covers 12 residues.

The chain employs TRBV4-1 and TRBJ1-5; TRBD1 matches at 11 bases. The ends lost 3 bases at V and 6 bases at J; junction bases unmatched: 4. CDR1 is MGHRA and CDR2 is YSYEKL in the germline V gene. CDR3 length equals 15 residues. The CDR3 bases are TGCGCCAGCAGCCATGGACAGGGGGCAAGTCAGCCCCAGCATTTT. As protein: CASSHGQGASQPQHF.

This chain links TRBV19 with TRBJ1-6; weak D call: TRBD1 (5 bases). The CDR3 has 15 amino acids. Trimming shortened V by 5 bases and J by 5 bases, and 13 bases separated the two germline ends. The germline V gene has CDR1 LNHDA and CDR2 SQIVND (reference sequence). This CDR3 is CASSAAGGDNSPLHF. In DNA form, the CDR3 reads TGTGCCAGTAGTGCCGCGGGGGGGGATAATTCACCCCTCCACTTT.

As concerns this clone: The same CDR3 also results from other DNA sequences found in this sample. V is TRBV30 and J is TRBJ1-3; a weak D match, TRBD1 (5 bases). This CDR3 has 13 residues. CDR1 is GTSNPN, CDR2 SVGIG, per germline (reference sequence). V gave up 1 base and J gave up 4 bases, with 8 bases separating them. In DNA, the CDR3 is TGTGCCTGGAGTGGCGGGGCCGGAAACACCATATATTTT. The encoded protein is CAWSGGAGNTIYF.

The sample holds a few counts of this clone. The gene calls are TRBV7-3 and TRBJ2-7; no clear D. CDR3 length: 15 residues. From germline, CDR1 is SGHTA and CDR2 FQGTGA. V lost 5 bases to trimming and J lost 0 bases, with 14 bases between them. The CDR3 sequence: CASSPRLGSSYEQYF. The CDR3 DNA reads TGTGCCAGCAGCCCAAGACTGGGTTCCTCCTACGAGCAGTACTTC.

The chain carries TRBV6-5 and TRBJ1-1; D gene ambiguous. In germline, CDR1 is MNHEY, CDR2 SVGAGI. CDR3 size: 14 residues. Trimming pared 3 bases from V and 2 bases from J, leaving 10 bases between. The CDR3 DNA reads TGTGCCAGCAGTTATTCGGTCATAAACACTGAAGCTTTCTTT. This codes for CASSYSVINTEAFF.

This clone was detected once. The chain uses TRBV6-2 or TRBV6-3 and TRBJ1-5; no definite D call. The CDR3 is made up of 15 amino acids. V was clipped by 0 bases and J by 3 bases, with 9 bases between them. Germline V gene lookup returns CDR1 MNHEY and CDR2 SVGEGT. CDR3 loop: CASSYSSRSNQPQHF. In nucleotides, the CDR3 is TGTGCCAGCAGTTACTCGAGTCGTTCCAATCAGCCCCAGCATTTT.